Each of the 19 T cell receptor beta chains below was sequenced from the same sample in a study of blood T cell repertoires in COVID-19. Here immunoSEQ multiplex PCR was the method, and the copy in TCRdb shows in-frame clones only, minus some. The sample comprises 250,000 to 400,000 clones, about 91% of which are singletons, and 1.5% to 2% rests with the top ten. The material sequenced was peripheral blood. The receptor source for this set is a woman in her thirties with COVID-19, enrolled during active disease.

This sequence joins TRBV7-6 and TRBJ2-6, with 8 positions matching TRBD1. CDR1 and CDR2 from the germline V gene are SGHVS and FNYEAQ. Trimming cost V 5 bases and J 0 bases; bases outside gene matches: 12. The CDR3 sequence is 19 residues long. CDR3 region: CASSLTPDRGRSGANVLTF. DNA for the CDR3: TGTGCCAGCAGCCTTACCCCCGACAGGGGACGCTCTGGGGCCAACGTCCTGACTTTC. Supplemented by reference TRBV7-6 and TRBJ2-6, the full variable domain reads GAGVSQSPRYKVTKRGQDVALRCDPISGHVSLYWYRQALGQGPEFLTYFNYEAQQDKSGLPNDRFSAERPEGSISTLTIQRTEQRDSAMYRCASSLTPDRGRSGANVLTFGAGSRLTVL.

This sequence joins TRBV18 and TRBJ2-7, with TRBD2 as a possible D gene (5 bases). Per germline, CDR1 KGHSH and CDR2 LQKENI. V lost 3 bases and J 6 bases, leaving 18 bases between the germline ends. CDR3 length: 15 residues. CDR3 loop: CASSPLAGEFSEQYF. The DNA for the CDR3 is TGTGCCAGCTCACCTCTAGCCGGGGAGTTTTCCGAGCAGTACTTC.

The V call is TRBV19, the J call TRBJ1-1; TRBD1 agrees at 10 bases. The CDR3 extends over 15 amino acids. After removal of 8 bases from V and 2 bases from J, the junction contained 8 bases not matched to a gene. Per the germline V gene, CDR1 is LNHDA and CDR2 is SQIVND (reference sequence). The DNA for the CDR3 is TGTGCCAGTCGGGACAGGGGACCCTCCAACACTGAAGCTTTCTTT. This translates into CASRDRGPSNTEAFF.

This clone is a singleton in its sample. CDR3 nucleotide sequence: TGTGCCAGCAGCGGCCACGGGACAAGTAACAATGAGCAGTTCTTC. This translates into CASSGHGTSNNEQFF. V gene TRBV9 combines with J gene TRBJ2-1; TRBD1 might be the D (6 bases). V shed 3 bases and J shed 5 bases, with 15 bases lying between them. Germline-derived CDR1 and CDR2 are SGDLS and YYNGEE. The CDR3 consists of 15 residues.

The chain combines TRBV4-1 with TRBJ1-1, with 7 nucleotides matching TRBD1. Germline-derived CDR1 and CDR2 are MGHRA and YSYEKL. V shed 4 bases and J 3 bases; nucleotides not matched to a gene: 5. The CDR3 is 14 amino acids. This CDR3 reads CASSRGDSYTEAFF. In DNA form, the CDR3 reads TGCGCCAGCAGCCGGGGGGACAGTTACACTGAAGCTTTCTTT.

The chain uses TRBV11-3 and TRBJ2-6; 11 bases line up with TRBD2. V dropped 1 base and J dropped 2; count of bases not matched to a gene: 4. The CDR3 has 18 residues. In germline, CDR1 is SGHNT, CDR2 YENEEA. In nucleotides, the CDR3 is TGTGCCAGCAGCTTAGCCCTACTAGCGGGGGCTGGGGCCAACGTCCTGACTTTC. It is translated as CASSLALLAGAGANVLTF.

The genes are TRBV6-1 and TRBJ1-1; D not resolved. The germline V gene has CDR1 MNHNS and CDR2 SASEGT. V gave up 0 bases and J gave up 11 bases, with 13 bases separating them. The CDR3 is made up of 13 amino acids. Here the CDR3 DNA reads TGTGCCAGCAGTGAAGCGTTTAGCCAATCGGCTTTCTTT. Translation: CASSEAFSQSAFF.

The chain combines TRBV19 with TRBJ1-2, with a possible D match to TRBD1 (5 bases). V was trimmed by 3 bases and J by 4 bases, leaving 18 bases between them. The CDR3 extends over 16 amino acids. In germline, CDR1 is LNHDA, CDR2 SQIVND (reference sequence). The CDR3: CASSMMARGLSYGYTF. CDR3 DNA sequence: TGTGCCAGTAGTATGATGGCACGGGGGTTGAGCTATGGCTACACCTTC.

The chain carries TRBV6-5 and TRBJ1-1, with D unresolved. Trimming cost V 3 bases and J 11 bases, with 16 bases left between them. Per the germline V gene, CDR1 is MNHEY and CDR2 is SVGAGI. The CDR3 has 13 residues. This chain's CDR3 is CASSYAGLGGAFF. In DNA, the CDR3 is TGTGCCAGCAGTTATGCAGGACTTGGCGGGGCTTTCTTT.

This clone was observed once. The V gene is TRBV11-3, the J gene TRBJ2-7; 8 bases fit TRBD1. Germline V lookup: CDR1 SGHNT, CDR2 YENEEA. The V gene end was trimmed by 4 bases and the J gene end by 3 bases; junction bases not matched to a gene: 11. The CDR3 runs 16 residues. The CDR3 loop reads CASSSPGTGRYYEQYF. CDR3 nucleotides: TGTGCCAGCAGCTCCCCCGGGACAGGCCGATACTACGAGCAGTACTTC. The full variable domain, rest sourced from reference TRBV11-3 and TRBJ2-7, is EAGVVQSPRYKIIEKKQPVAFWCNPISGHNTLYWYLQNLGQGPELLIRYENEEAVDDSQLPKDRFSAERLKGVDSTLKIQPAELGDSAVYLCASSSPGTGRYYEQYFGPGTRLTVT.

Regarding this clone: Other DNA sequences in the same sample also yield this CDR3. This sequence joins TRBV5-1 and TRBJ2-1; perhaps TRBD2 as D (5 bases). The germline CDR1 and CDR2 sequences are SGHRS and YFSETQ. Trimming left V 0 bases short and J 5 bases short, with 9 bases between. This CDR3 comprises 14 residues. The CDR3: CASSLGSGNNEQFF. CDR3 in DNA: TGCGCCAGCAGCTTGGGTTCGGGGAACAATGAGCAGTTCTTC.

This rearrangement joins TRBV6-5 to TRBJ1-5; 8 nucleotides agree with TRBD1. The CDR3 loop spans 15 amino acids. CDR1 is MNHEY and CDR2 is SVGAGI in the germline V gene. The CDR3 nucleotides read TGTGCAGCACAGGGGGGAGCACATAGCAATCAGCCCCAGCATTTT. It codes for CAAQGGAHSNQPQHF.

This sequence joins TRBV6-5 and TRBJ1-1; 9 positions agree with TRBD1. The CDR3 is 13 residues long. Germline values: CDR1 MNHEY, CDR2 SVGAGI. V shed 8 bases and J 4 bases; nucleotides not matched to a gene: 5. CDR3 DNA sequence: TGTGCCAGCCCGGACAGGGGAGGCACTGAAGCTTTCTTT. The encoded protein is CASPDRGGTEAFF.

This rearrangement joins TRBV19 to TRBJ1-5, with TRBD1 matching over 9 bases. The CDR3 is 15 residues long. CDR1 is LNHDA, CDR2 SQIVND, per germline (reference sequence). V gave up 7 bases and J gave up 9 bases; unmatched junction bases: 13. CDR3 in DNA: TGTGCCAGTACTCCACGGACAGGGGATCCGGGGCCCCAGCATTTT. It yields the protein CASTPRTGDPGPQHF.

V gene TRBV6-2 or TRBV6-3 combines with J gene TRBJ2-3; 12 bases line up with TRBD2. Germline V gene data show CDR1 as MNHEY and CDR2 as SVGEGT. J was trimmed by 10 bases and V by 6 bases; bases with no gene match: 8. This CDR3 has 14 amino acids. The CDR3 loop reads CASRPSGGALAQYF. For the CDR3, the DNA is TGTGCCAGCAGACCTAGCGGGGGGGCCTTGGCGCAGTATTTT.

The J gene is TRBJ2-7, the V gene TRBV15; TRBD1 aligns across 9 bases. CDR1 and CDR2 from the germline V gene are LNHNV and YYDKDF (reference sequence). The CDR3 covers 15 residues. V was pared by 5 bases and J by 5 bases, with 10 bases of the junction left unmatched. The CDR3 DNA is TGTGCCACCAGCGCACGACGGGACAGGGCTAACGAGCAGTACTTC. Translating gives CATSARRDRANEQYF.

The chain couples TRBV19 to TRBJ2-2; D is ambiguous. This CDR3 region has 13 residues. From germline, CDR1 is LNHDA and CDR2 SQIVND (reference sequence). The V end was cut by 1 base, the J end by 7 bases, with 7 bases between. CDR3 residues: CASSIGSFGELFF. In DNA form, the CDR3 reads TGTGCCAGTAGTATAGGTTCTTTCGGGGAGCTGTTTTTT.

This chain connects TRBV5-4 to TRBJ1-6, with 7 bases identical to TRBD1. The germline V gene encodes CDR1 SGHNT and CDR2 YYREEE (reference sequence). Trimming cost V 4 bases and J 7 bases; bases outside gene matches: 8. The CDR3 extends over 15 amino acids. This chain's CDR3 is CASSPSTGANSPLHF. As DNA, the CDR3 is TGTGCCAGCAGCCCAAGTACAGGGGCCAATTCACCCCTCCACTTT.

The chain carries TRBV3-1 (or the pseudogene TRBV3-2) and TRBJ1-1; D call uncertain. The germline gives CDR1 LGHDT, CDR2 YNNKEL (reference sequence). The CDR3 runs to 16 residues. Between the trimmed V and J ends, which lost 1 base and 0 bases, there was a span of 12 bases. The DNA for the CDR3 is TGTGCCAGCAGCCAAGGTCGGTTTAGCGTGAACACTGAAGCTTTCTTT. Translating gives CASSQGRFSVNTEAFF.